The next 19 T cell receptor beta chains were all read from a single sample in a study of Ad26.COV2.S vaccination and SARS-CoV-2 variants. Treatment in this sample: 15 to 20 received Ad26.COV2.S at low or high dose, single or two shots; roughly five received placebo; per-sample allocation not given. Sampling occurred on day 63 after the first vaccine or placebo injection. The assay was immunoSEQ multiplex PCR, and TCRdb's table has in-frame clones only and misses some. Of about 320,000 clones listed, around four fifths were seen once; the top ten hold 2% to 2.5%. The sequencing here drew on peripheral blood, taken in a trial of Ad26.COV2.S vaccine versus placebo. The receptors come from a person aged 18-60 years who received the Ad26.COV2.S COVID-19 vaccine or a placebo.

This rearrangement joins TRBV25-1 to TRBJ1-5; D uncertain. Germline CDR1 is MGHDK and CDR2 is SYGVNS. The CDR3 has 14 residues. Between the trimmed V and J ends, which lost 0 bases and 7 bases, there was a span of 10 bases. The CDR3 coding sequence is TGTGCCAGCAGTGAATATGCGCTGAGCCAGCCCCAGCATTTT. Its translation is CASSEYALSQPQHF.

V gene TRBV6-5 combines with J gene TRBJ1-6; 8 nucleotides match TRBD1. This CDR3 contains 15 residues. The V gene end was trimmed by 6 bases and the J gene end by 8 bases; junction bases not matched to a gene: 9. Per germline, CDR1 MNHEY and CDR2 SVGAGI. CDR3 sequence: CASSRTTGGDSPLHF. The CDR3 nucleotides read TGTGCCAGCAGCCGAACCACAGGGGGAGATTCACCCCTCCACTTT.

This rearrangement joins TRBV7-6 to TRBJ2-1; TRBD2 matches 7 bases. J lost 5 bases, V lost 5 bases, and 15 bases had no gene match. The germline V gene has CDR1 SGHVS and CDR2 FNYEAQ. CDR3 length: 17 residues. The DNA for the CDR3 is TGTGCCAGCAGCCTAAACCCGGGGGGACCCGGGAACAATGAGCAGTTCTTC. Protein: CASSLNPGGPGNNEQFF.

Details on this clone: The same CDR3 arises from other DNA sequences in this sample as well. The chain carries TRBV7-9 and TRBJ1-4; D not resolved. The CDR3 covers 14 residues. Germline CDR1 and CDR2: SEHNR and FQNEAQ (reference sequence). Trimming removed 3 bases at V and 3 bases at J, with 8 bases between. The CDR3 nucleotides read TGTGCCAGCAGCTTTGGCAGATCTAATGAAAAACTGTTTTTT. This codes for CASSFGRSNEKLFF.

This clone was seen just once. The chain combines TRBV9 with TRBJ2-1; D is ambiguous. CDR3 length: 13 amino acids. The germline V gene encodes CDR1 SGDLS and CDR2 YYNGEE. V lost 0 bases and J 5 bases, leaving 6 bases between the germline ends. CDR3 region: CASSVGRDNEQFF. The CDR3 bases are TGTGCCAGCAGCGTAGGCAGAGACAATGAGCAGTTCTTC. The full variable domain, its missing parts supplied by reference TRBV9 and TRBJ2-1, is DSGVTQTPKHLITATGQRVTLRCSPRSGDLSVYWYQQSLDQGLQFLIQYYNGEERAKGNILERFSAQQFPDLHSELNLSSLELGDSALYFCASSVGRDNEQFFGPGTRLTVL.

This chain joins TRBV21-1 and TRBJ2-2; the tabulated D call, TRBD1, remains unverified against the DNA. TRBV21-1 is marked as a pseudogene. CDR3 length: 16 residues. This CDR3 reads CASSKGTEKNTGELFF. CDR3 coding DNA: TGTGCCAGCAGCAAAGGGACAGAGAAGAACACCGGGGAGCTGTTTTTT.

V gene TRBV7-8 combines with J gene TRBJ2-1; 8 bases fit TRBD1. Germline V gives CDR1 SGHVS, CDR2 FQNEAQ. The CDR3 runs to 15 residues. Trimming cost V 5 bases and J 3 bases; bases outside gene matches: 6. Here the CDR3 reads CASSPDRGSYNEQFF. DNA of the CDR3: TGTGCCAGCAGCCCTGACAGGGGAAGCTACAATGAGCAGTTCTTC. Variable domain in full (rest from reference TRBV7-8 and TRBJ2-1): GAGVSQSPRYKVAKRGQDVALRCDPISGHVSLFWYQQALGQGPEFLTYFQNEAQLDKSGLPSDRFFAERPEGSVSTLKIQRTQQEDSAVYLCASSPDRGSYNEQFFGPGTRLTVL.

The gene calls are TRBV18 and TRBJ2-6; the D gene is possibly TRBD2 (7 bases). CDR3 size: 18 residues. The V gene lost 4 bases and the J gene lost 0 bases, with 16 bases spanning the gap. Per germline, CDR1 KGHSH and CDR2 LQKENI. Here the CDR3 reads CASSLLGGPSSGANVLTF. DNA of the CDR3: TGTGCCAGCTCACTCCTGGGGGGGCCTTCCTCTGGGGCCAACGTCCTGACTTTC.

This chain connects TRBV2 to TRBJ1-4; D might be TRBD1 (6 bases). V gave up 5 bases and J gave up 0 bases, with 13 bases separating them. Germline lookup yields CDR1 SNHLY and CDR2 FYNNEI. The CDR3 has 16 amino acids. The DNA of the CDR3 is TGTGCCAGCAGTATCCCCCCAGGGGCAACTAATGAAAAACTGTTTTTT. It codes for CASSIPPGATNEKLFF.

V usage is TRBV7-9 and J usage is TRBJ1-2; 7 bases agree with TRBD1. The germline V gene has CDR1 SEHNR and CDR2 FQNEAQ (reference sequence). The CDR3 loop spans 14 amino acids. The V gene end was trimmed by 4 bases and the J gene end by 3 bases; junction bases not matched to a gene: 5. Here the CDR3 reads CASSSIGTDYGYTF. CDR3 nucleotides: TGTGCCAGCAGCTCAATAGGGACAGACTATGGCTACACCTTC.

As to this clone: This CDR3 is also generated by other DNA sequences in the sample. The chain couples TRBV27 to TRBJ2-1; D might be TRBD2 (6 bases). Germline V gene sequence: CDR1 MNHEY, CDR2 SMNVEV (reference sequence). The V end was cut by 6 bases, the J end by 1 base, with 10 bases between. The CDR3 runs to 14 residues. DNA of the CDR3: TGTGCCAGCAGCCGAGGGACTTCCTACAATGAGCAGTTCTTC. The encoded protein is CASSRGTSYNEQFF.

The chain links TRBV5-8 to TRBJ1-4, with 9 bases lining up with TRBD1. The germline CDR1 and CDR2 sequences are SGHTS and YDEGEE. The V segment lost 0 bases and the J segment 0 bases; nucleotides outside the gene matches: 3. CDR3 length equals 17 residues. This CDR3 reads CASSLGTGDPTNEKLFF. In DNA, the CDR3 is TGTGCCAGCAGCTTGGGGACAGGGGACCCAACTAATGAAAAACTGTTTTTT.

The chain joins TRBV28 to TRBJ2-7; the D gene is possibly TRBD1 (5 bases). V dropped 11 bases and J dropped 3 bases, with 11 bases sitting between them. Germline CDR1 and CDR2: MDHEN and SYDVKM. The CDR3 extends over 11 amino acids. CDR3 protein: CAVQGNYEQYF. CDR3 nucleotide sequence: TGTGCCGTTCAGGGTAACTACGAGCAGTACTTC.

The chain couples TRBV19 to TRBJ2-3; 9 bases map to TRBD1. CDR1 is LNHDA, CDR2 SQIVND, per germline (reference sequence). Trimming at V came to 7 bases and at J to 5 bases, leaving 4 bases not matched to a gene. The CDR3 length is 13 residues. As DNA, the CDR3 is TGTGCCAGTAACAGGGGGCTCTTAGATACGCAGTATTTT. Protein: CASNRGLLDTQYF.

This rearrangement joins TRBV4-2 to TRBJ2-7; no definite D call. The CDR3 has 13 amino acids. Trimming stripped 5 bases from V and 4 bases from J, with 12 bases between. Germline CDR1 is LGHNA and CDR2 is YNFKEQ. The CDR3 DNA follows: TGTGCCAGCAGCAATAGCCTAGGGTACGAGCAGTACTTC. Protein: CASSNSLGYEQYF.

The rearrangement uses TRBV5-1 and TRBJ2-7; 9 nucleotides agree with TRBD1. Per the germline V gene, CDR1 is SGHRS and CDR2 is YFSETQ. The CDR3 totals 16 residues. Trimming at V came to 3 bases and at J to 0 bases, leaving 7 bases not matched to a gene. The CDR3 spells CASSSSGTGLSYEQYF. For the CDR3, the DNA is TGCGCCAGCAGCTCTTCGGGGACAGGGCTCTCCTACGAGCAGTACTTC.

The genes are TRBV6-5 and TRBJ1-1, with 8 bases that match TRBD1. In germline, CDR1 is MNHEY, CDR2 SVGAGI. Trimming at V came to 2 bases and at J to 2 bases, leaving 4 bases not matched to a gene. The CDR3 runs to 15 residues. CDR3 coding DNA: TGTGCCAGCAGTTACCAGGGGGCTGGAAACACTGAAGCTTTCTTT. This codes for CASSYQGAGNTEAFF.

This clone has just a few counts. The genes are TRBV11-2 and TRBJ1-2; D is possibly TRBD1 (6 bases). Per the germline V gene, CDR1 is SGHAT and CDR2 is FQNNGV. Trimming left V 5 bases short and J 4 bases short, with 14 bases between. This CDR3 comprises 14 residues. DNA of the CDR3: TGTGCCAGCAGCCCGACCCGGACAGTCTATGGCTACACCTTC. Its translation is CASSPTRTVYGYTF.

This sequence joins TRBV2 and TRBJ1-1; D call uncertain. V lost 7 bases and J lost 4, with 7 bases in between. Germline V lookup: CDR1 SNHLY, CDR2 FYNNEI. This CDR3 spans 11 amino acids. The CDR3 DNA sequence: TGTGCCAGCACGGTAGGCACTGAAGCTTTCTTT. It codes for CASTVGTEAFF.